The clone carrying this T cell receptor (beta chain) was recorded at least ten times. The antigen is not known. The data belong to a study of regulatory T cells in long-lasting Graves disease. Study results and caveats: Persistent disease was characterized by preferential usage of TRBV28, TRBJ1-2 and TRBJ2-5.

CDR1 and CDR2 (germline): MNHEY, SVGEGT. V lost 7 bases and J 8 bases, leaving 18 bases between the germline ends. CDR3 length: 14 amino acids. Time point denoted: newly diagnosed GD, antithyroid drugs for less than 3 months. The TCR library was made from RNA that had been extracted from PBMCs in TRIzol. Through Arm-PCR of CDR3 regions and iRepertoire HTBI primers, TCR beta libraries were built. TCRdb re-called the multiplex PCR reads through MiXCR, storing one row per CDR3 protein. The sample has under 800,000 distinct CDR3 sequences; 15% to 20% are singletons. The same sample was also used in a study of T cells in Graves' hyperthyroidism and ophthalmopathy. That paper notes: An absence of ophthalmopathy progression within 18 months meant stable Graves' hyperthyroidism. Orbital computed tomography and thyroid ultrasound, together with serum TRAb and thyroxine and clinical symptoms, were used for diagnoses. Within blood appeared most thyroid clonotypes that had expanded above 0.001.

Material: peripheral blood mononuclear cells (PBMCs), obtained at new diagnosis, from a patient treated with antithyroid drugs. The sequence was obtained from a woman aged 25 to 39 with Graves disease. V usage is TRBV6-2 or TRBV6-3 and J usage is TRBJ2-1; either TRBD1 or TRBD2 may fit D (6 bases each). The CDR3 reads CASTVGRGQDEQFF. The DNA for the CDR3 is TGTGCCAGCACTGTTGGCCGGGGGCAGGATGAGCAGTTCTTC.